The T cell receptor beta chain under discussion was sequenced for a study of beta chain features in type 1 diabetes. Broader study findings: More deletions and fewer insertions at VDJ junctions were seen in type 1 diabetes patients.

TCRB transcripts that were expressed got sequenced, as all of the isolated RNA had been reverse transcribed. Read counts averaged approximately 3.5 million for samples of naive, central memory and regulatory T cells. This table comes from immunoSEQ multiplex PCR, and its TCRdb copy is limited to in-frame clones, with some not included. The profile shows under 200,000 clones, about 9.1% of them singletons. As for this clone: What it binds is not known.

V was trimmed by 5 bases and J by 5 bases, leaving 13 bases between them. Germline V CDR1 and CDR2: MNHNS, SASEGT. This CDR3 comprises 13 residues. Sequenced: central memory CD4+ T cells from blood. The chain recombines TRBV6-1 with TRBJ2-7, with D maybe TRBD1 (6 bases). The TCR was taken from a woman between 18 and 29 years old in good health. The DNA of the CDR3 is TGTGCCAGCAGTCCTAGACGGGACAACGAGCAGTACTTC. Its translation: CASSPRRDNEQYF.